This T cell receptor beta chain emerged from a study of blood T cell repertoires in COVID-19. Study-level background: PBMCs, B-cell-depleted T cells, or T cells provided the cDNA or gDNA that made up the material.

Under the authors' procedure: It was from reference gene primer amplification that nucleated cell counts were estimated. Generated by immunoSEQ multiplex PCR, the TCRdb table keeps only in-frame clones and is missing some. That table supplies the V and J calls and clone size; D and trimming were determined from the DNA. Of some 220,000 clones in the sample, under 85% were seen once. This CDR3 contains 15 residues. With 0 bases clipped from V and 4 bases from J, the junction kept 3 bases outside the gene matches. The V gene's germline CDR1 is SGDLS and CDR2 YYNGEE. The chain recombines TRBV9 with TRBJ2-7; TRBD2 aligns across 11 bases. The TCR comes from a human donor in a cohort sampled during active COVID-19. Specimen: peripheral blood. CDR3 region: CASSVGASGRYEQYF. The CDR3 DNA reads TGTGCCAGCAGCGTAGGGGCTAGCGGGAGGTACGAGCAGTACTTC.